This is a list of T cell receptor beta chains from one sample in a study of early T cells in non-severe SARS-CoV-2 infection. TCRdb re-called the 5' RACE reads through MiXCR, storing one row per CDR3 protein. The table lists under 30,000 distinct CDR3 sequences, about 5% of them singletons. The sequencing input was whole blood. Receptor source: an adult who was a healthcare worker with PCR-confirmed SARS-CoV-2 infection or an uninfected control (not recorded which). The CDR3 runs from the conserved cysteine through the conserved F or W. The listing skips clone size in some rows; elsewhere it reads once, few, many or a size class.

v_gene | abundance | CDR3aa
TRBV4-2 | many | CASSQDRPGGEQETQYF
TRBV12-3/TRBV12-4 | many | CASRAAGFLGEQYF
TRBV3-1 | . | CASSPQTDGNQPQHF
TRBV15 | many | CATSRDSGNSPLHF
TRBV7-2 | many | CASSLGGAGGETQYF
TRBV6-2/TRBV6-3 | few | CASSYHDLAAYTDTQYF
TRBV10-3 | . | CAISEYSSGDEQFF
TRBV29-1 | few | CSVSAVDTEAFF
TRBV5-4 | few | CASSLVVTGELFF
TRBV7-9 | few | CASSRGQGIRTLEQFF
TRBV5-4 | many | CASSFPSGSEQFF
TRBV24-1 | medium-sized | CATSDPGLTSSTDTQYF
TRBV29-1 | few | CSVPGAGGGTDTQYF
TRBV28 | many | CASSAQGAPSPLHF
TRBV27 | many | CASSSPTGRGNEKLFF
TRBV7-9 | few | CASAPGNFGYTF